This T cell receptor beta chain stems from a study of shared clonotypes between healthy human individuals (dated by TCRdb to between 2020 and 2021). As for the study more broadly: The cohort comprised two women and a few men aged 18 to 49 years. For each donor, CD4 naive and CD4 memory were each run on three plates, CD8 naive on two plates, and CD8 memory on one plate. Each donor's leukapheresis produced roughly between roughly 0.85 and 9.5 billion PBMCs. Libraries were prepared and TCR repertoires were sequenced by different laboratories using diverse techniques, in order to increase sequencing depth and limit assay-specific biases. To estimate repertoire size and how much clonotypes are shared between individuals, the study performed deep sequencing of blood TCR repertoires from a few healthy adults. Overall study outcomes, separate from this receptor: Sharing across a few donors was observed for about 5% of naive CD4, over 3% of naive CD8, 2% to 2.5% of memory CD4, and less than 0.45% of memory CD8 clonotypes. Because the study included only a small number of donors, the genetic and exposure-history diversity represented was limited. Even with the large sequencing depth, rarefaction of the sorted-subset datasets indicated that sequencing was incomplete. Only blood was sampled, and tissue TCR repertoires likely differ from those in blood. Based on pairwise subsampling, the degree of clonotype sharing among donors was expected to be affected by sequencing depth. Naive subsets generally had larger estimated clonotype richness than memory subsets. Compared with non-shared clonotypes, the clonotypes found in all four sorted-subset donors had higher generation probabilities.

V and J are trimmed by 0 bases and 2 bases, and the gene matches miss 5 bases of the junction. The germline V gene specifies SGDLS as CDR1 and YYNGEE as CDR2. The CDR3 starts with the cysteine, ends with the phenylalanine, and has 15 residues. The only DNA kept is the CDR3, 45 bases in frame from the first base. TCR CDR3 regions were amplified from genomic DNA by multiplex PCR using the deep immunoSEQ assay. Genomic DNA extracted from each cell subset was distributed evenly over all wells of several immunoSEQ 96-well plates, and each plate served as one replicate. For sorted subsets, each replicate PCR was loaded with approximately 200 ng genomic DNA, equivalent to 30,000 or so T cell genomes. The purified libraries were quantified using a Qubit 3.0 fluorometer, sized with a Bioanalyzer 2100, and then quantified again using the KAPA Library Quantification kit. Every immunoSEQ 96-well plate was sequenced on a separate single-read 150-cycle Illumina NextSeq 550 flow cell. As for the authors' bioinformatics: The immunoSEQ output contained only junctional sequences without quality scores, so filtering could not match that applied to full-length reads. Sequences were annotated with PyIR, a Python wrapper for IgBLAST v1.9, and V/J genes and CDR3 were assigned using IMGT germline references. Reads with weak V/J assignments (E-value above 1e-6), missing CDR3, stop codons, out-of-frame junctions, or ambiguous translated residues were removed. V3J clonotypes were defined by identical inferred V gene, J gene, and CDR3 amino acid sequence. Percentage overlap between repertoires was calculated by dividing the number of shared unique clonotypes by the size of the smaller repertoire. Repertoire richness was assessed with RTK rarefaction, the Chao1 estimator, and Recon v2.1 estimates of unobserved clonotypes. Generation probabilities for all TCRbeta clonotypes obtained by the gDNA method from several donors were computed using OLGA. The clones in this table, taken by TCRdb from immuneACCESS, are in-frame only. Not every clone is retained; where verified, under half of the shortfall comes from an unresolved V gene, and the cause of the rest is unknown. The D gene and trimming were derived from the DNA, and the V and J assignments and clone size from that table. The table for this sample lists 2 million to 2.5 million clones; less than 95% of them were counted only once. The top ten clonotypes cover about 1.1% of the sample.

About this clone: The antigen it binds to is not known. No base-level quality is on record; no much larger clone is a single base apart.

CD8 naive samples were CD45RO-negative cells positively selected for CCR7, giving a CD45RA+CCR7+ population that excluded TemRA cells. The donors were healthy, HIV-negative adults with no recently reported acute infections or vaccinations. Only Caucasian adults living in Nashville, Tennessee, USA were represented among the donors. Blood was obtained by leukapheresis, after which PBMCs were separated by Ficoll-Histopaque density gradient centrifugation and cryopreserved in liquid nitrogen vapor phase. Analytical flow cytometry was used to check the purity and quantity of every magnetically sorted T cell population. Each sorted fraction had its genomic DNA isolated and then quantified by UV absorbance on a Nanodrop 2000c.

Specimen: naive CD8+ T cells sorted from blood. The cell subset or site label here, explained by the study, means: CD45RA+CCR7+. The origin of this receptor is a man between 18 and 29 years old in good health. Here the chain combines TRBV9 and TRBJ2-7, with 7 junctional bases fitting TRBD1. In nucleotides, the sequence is TGTGCCAGCAGCGTAGATACAGGGGAGACCTACGAGCAGTACTTC. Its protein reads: CASSVDTGETYEQYF.